This TCR beta chain is from a study of identical twins. TCRdb reanalysed the 5' RACE reads using MiXCR and keeps one entry per CDR3 protein. The sample carries roughly 1.6 million distinct CDR3 sequences, about 32% recorded once. Worth noting for this clonotype: A much larger clonotype is one base distant, so this may be a read error.

The sample consisted of cord blood. The receptor was derived from a newborn girl in good health.

The CDR3 loop reads CSASKQETQFF. The CDR3 DNA reads as TGCAGTGCTAGCAAACAAGAGACCCAGTTCTTC. This rearrangement joins TRBV20-1 to TRBJ2-1; no clear D gene. V lost 3 bases, J lost 13 bases, and 13 bases lay in between. CDR1 is DFQATT and CDR2 is SNEGSKA in the germline V gene (reference sequence). The CDR3 consists of 11 residues.